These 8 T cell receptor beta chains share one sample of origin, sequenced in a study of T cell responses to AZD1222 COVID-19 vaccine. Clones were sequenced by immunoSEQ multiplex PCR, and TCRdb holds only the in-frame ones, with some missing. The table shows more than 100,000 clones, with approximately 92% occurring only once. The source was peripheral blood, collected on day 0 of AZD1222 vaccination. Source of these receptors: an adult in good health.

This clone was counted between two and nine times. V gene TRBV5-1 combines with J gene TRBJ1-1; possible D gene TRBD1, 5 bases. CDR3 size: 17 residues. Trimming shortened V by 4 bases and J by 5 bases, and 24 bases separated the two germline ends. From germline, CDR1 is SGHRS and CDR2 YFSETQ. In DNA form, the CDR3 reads TGCGCCAGCAGCCCCTCGGGGACCCCATCAAGGAGGACTGAAGCTTTCTTT. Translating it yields CASSPSGTPSRRTEAFF.

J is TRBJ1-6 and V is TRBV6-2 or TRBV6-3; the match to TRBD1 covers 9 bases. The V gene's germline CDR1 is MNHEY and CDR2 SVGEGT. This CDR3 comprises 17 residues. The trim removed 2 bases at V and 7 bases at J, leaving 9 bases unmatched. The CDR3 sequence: CASSYRARTGVNSPLHF. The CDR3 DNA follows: TGTGCCAGCAGTTACAGGGCCCGGACAGGGGTAAATTCACCCCTCCACTTT.

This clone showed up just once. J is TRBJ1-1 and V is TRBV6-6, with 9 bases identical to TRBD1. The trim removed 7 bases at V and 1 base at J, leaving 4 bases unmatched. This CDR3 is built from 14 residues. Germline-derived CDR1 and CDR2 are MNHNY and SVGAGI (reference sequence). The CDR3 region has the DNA TGTGCCAGCACTCCGGACAGGGGGAACACTGAAGCTTTCTTT. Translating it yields CASTPDRGNTEAFF.

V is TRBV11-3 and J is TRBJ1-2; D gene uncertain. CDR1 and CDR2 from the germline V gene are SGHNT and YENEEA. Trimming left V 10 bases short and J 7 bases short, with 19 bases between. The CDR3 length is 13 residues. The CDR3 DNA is TGTGCCATCCCCCAAGGGCCGGGCGTTGGCTACACCTTC. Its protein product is CAIPQGPGVGYTF.

CDR3 bases: TGTGCCAGCAGCTTCGGGGCGGGACTAGCGGGAGCGCCGCAGTACTTC. This gives the protein CASSFGAGLAGAPQYF. V is TRBV13 and J is TRBJ2-7; 14 bases match TRBD2. The CDR3 extends over 16 amino acids. Germline V gene lookup returns CDR1 PRHDT and CDR2 FYEKMQ (reference sequence). J gave up 9 bases and V 3 bases, and 10 bases lay outside the gene matches.

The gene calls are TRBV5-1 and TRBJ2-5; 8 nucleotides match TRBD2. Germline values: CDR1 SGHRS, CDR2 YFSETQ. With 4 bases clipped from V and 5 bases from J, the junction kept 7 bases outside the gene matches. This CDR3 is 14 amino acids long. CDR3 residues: CASSRVAGMETQYF. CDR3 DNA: TGCGCCAGCAGCAGGGTAGCGGGGATGGAGACCCAGTACTTC.

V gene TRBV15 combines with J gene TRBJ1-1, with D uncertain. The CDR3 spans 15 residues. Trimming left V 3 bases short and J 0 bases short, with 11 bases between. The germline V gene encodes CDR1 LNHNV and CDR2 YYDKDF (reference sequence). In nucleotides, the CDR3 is TGTGCCACCAGCAGGAGGCGTATCATGAACACTGAAGCTTTCTTT. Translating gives CATSRRRIMNTEAFF.

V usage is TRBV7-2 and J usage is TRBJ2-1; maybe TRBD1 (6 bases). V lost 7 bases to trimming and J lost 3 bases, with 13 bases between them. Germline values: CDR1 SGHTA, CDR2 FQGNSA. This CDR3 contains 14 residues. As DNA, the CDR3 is TGTGCCAGCACCCCAAAAGGGGGCTACAATGAGCAGTTCTTC. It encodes CASTPKGGYNEQFF.